Listed below are T cell receptor beta chains from one sample, sequenced in a study of shared clonotypes between healthy human individuals. Some clones are missing from TCRdb's copy, which holds only in-frame ones; the method was immunoSEQ multiplex PCR. The sample lists 650,000 to 800,000 clones; roughly two thirds were seen once. Sequencing used memory CD4+ T cells sorted from blood. The receptors here all came from a woman aged 25 to 39 in good health. The CDR3 runs from the conserved cysteine through the conserved F or W. D genes are given only for firm matches. Where a row states a size, it is once, few, many or the class of an expanded clone; other rows omit it.

D gene	CDR3 length	V gene	clone size	J gene	CDR3 DNA	CDR3 protein
NA	14	TRBV6-5	few	TRBJ1-1	TGTGCCAGCACCTATACGAGGGGGAACACTGAAGCTTTCTTT	CASTYTRGNTEAFF
NA	13	TRBV5-4	few	TRBJ2-1	TGTGCCAGCAGCGGTCTCGGGTACAATGAGCAGTTCTTC	CASSGLGYNEQFF
TRBD2	14	TRBV27	NA	TRBJ2-5	TGTGCCAGCGGGACTAGTGTAGCGTGGGAGACCCAGTACTTC	CASGTSVAWETQYF
NA	13	TRBV11-3	NA	TRBJ1-1	TGTGCCAGCAGCGCTAGTTTGAACACTGAAGCTTTCTTT	CASSASLNTEAFF
NA	11	TRBV9	many	TRBJ2-7	TGTGCCAGCAGCGCCCTCTACGAGCAGTACTTC	CASSALYEQYF
NA	14	TRBV11-2	NA	TRBJ2-7	TGTGCCAGCAGCTTAGAACTAATTACAGGGGAGCAGTACTTC	CASSLELITGEQYF
NA	13	TRBV29-1	NA	TRBJ1-2	TGCAGCGCCACCGGACAGTTGAACTATGGCTACACCTTC	CSATGQLNYGYTF
TRBD1	13	TRBV18	NA	TRBJ2-4	TGTGCCAGCTCACCAAAACAGGGGAACATTCAGTACTTC	CASSPKQGNIQYF
NA	15	TRBV5-1	many	TRBJ2-3	TGCGCCAGCAGCCTATCCGGGACACCCGGGCTGAATGGGTATTTT	CASSLSGTPGLNGYF
TRBD2	15	TRBV28	NA	TRBJ2-1	TGTGCCAGCATGTCAGCGGGATCAGAGTACAATGAGCAGTTCTTC	CASMSAGSEYNEQFF
NA	17	TRBV27	NA	TRBJ2-1	TGTGCCAGCAGTCCATACCTCCAGCGTCAGATTTACAATGAGCAGTTCTTC	CASSPYLQRQIYNEQFF
TRBD1	17	TRBV5-1	many	TRBJ2-5	TGCGCCAGCAGCTCCCGCCGGGACAGGGGAGGATCAGAGACCCAGTACTTC	CASSSRRDRGGSETQYF
NA	15	TRBV5-5	NA	TRBJ2-7	TGTGCCAGCAGCGGGGGTTTGGTGGGAACCTACGAGCAGTACTTC	CASSGGLVGTYEQYF
NA	14	TRBV6-6	few	TRBJ2-4	TGTGCCAGCAGTTACTCGACTGCCAAAAACATTCAGTACTTC	CASSYSTAKNIQYF
NA	13	TRBV27	NA	TRBJ2-7	TGTGCCAGCAGTTTTCAGGACAGATACGAGCAGTACTTC	CASSFQDRYEQYF
TRBD2	15	TRBV18	NA	TRBJ2-7	TGTGCCAGCACACCGGCGTCTAGCGGTCCTCTCGAGCAGTACTTC	CASTPASSGPLEQYF
NA	18	TRBV18	NA	TRBJ2-3	TGTGCCAGCTCACCACCAGGGCTGCAGGGTAGGAGCACAGATACGCAGTATTTT	CASSPPGLQGRSTDTQYF
TRBD2	15	TRBV27	NA	TRBJ2-2	TGTGCCAGCCTCGGGACTAGCCGTTACACCGGGGAGCTGTTTTTT	CASLGTSRYTGELFF
NA	15	TRBV29-1	NA	TRBJ1-4	TGCAGCGTTTTCCTCTCTAAATCGGGTAATGAAAAACTGTTTTTT	CSVFLSKSGNEKLFF
TRBD1	15	TRBV11-2	NA	TRBJ1-2	TGTGCCAGCAGCTTAGCACAGGGGTCCAACTATGGCTACACCTTC	CASSLAQGSNYGYTF
NA	14	TRBV7-6	NA	TRBJ2-3	TGTGCCAGCAGCCAAAATTCGCTTGGGGATACGCAGTATTTT	CASSQNSLGDTQYF
NA	12	TRBV2	NA	TRBJ2-3	TGTGCCAGCAGCGTACGGGCAGATACGCAGTATTTT	CASSVRADTQYF
TRBD2	13	TRBV28	NA	TRBJ2-7	TGTGCCAGCGCCGGGACTAGTAACTACGAGCAGTACTTC	CASAGTSNYEQYF
TRBD2	13	TRBV10-3	NA	TRBJ2-2	TGTGCCATCAGGGCGGGAGAGACCGGGGAGCTGTTTTTT	CAIRAGETGELFF
NA	15	TRBV5-1	few	TRBJ2-7	TGCGCCAGCAGCTTGGAACCAGGGGAGACCTACGAGCAGTACTTC	CASSLEPGETYEQYF
NA	14	TRBV28	once	TRBJ1-1	TGTGCCAGCATCGATCAAGCGGTGAACACTGAAGCTTTCTTT	CASIDQAVNTEAFF
NA	11	TRBV5-5	NA	TRBJ2-5	TGTGCCAGCAGCTTTTCCGAGACCCAGTACTTC	CASSFSETQYF
TRBD2	14	TRBV18	NA	TRBJ2-7	TGTGCCAGCTCACCACAAACTAGCGATTACGAGCAGTACTTC	CASSPQTSDYEQYF
NA	15	TRBV18	NA	TRBJ2-1	TGTGCCAGCTCAGGCTCCTCAGACAGGGACTATGAGCAGTTCTTC	CASSGSSDRDYEQFF
NA	12	TRBV5-1	NA	TRBJ2-1	TGCGCCAGCAGCTTGGCTAGCAATGAGCAGTTCTTC	CASSLASNEQFF
NA	14	TRBV30	few	TRBJ1-1	TGTGCCTGGAGTGTACTACAGACGGTGGGTGAAGCTTTCTTT	CAWSVLQTVGEAFF
NA	13	TRBV5-1	NA	TRBJ2-2	TGCGCCAGCAGCTTCCCAGGACGCCGGGAGCTGTTTTTT	CASSFPGRRELFF
NA	13	TRBV11-3	NA	TRBJ2-1	TGTGCCAGCAGCTCTAGACTAGATGGGAAGCAGTTCTTC	CASSSRLDGKQFF
NA	13	TRBV19	NA	TRBJ1-1	TGTGCCAGTACCACAAACCTGAACACTGAAGCTTTCTTT	CASTTNLNTEAFF
NA	16	TRBV27	NA	TRBJ1-1	TGTGCCAGCTTTAGGACGGCAACCCTACCGAACACTGAAGCTTTCTTT	CASFRTATLPNTEAFF
NA	16	TRBV7-9	NA	TRBJ2-4	TGTGCCAGCAGCTTAGTATCAAAGGAGGCCAAAAACATTCAGTACTTC	CASSLVSKEAKNIQYF
NA	15	TRBV19	few	TRBJ1-1	TGTGCCAGTAGTGCTCAGGGGAGGAAGGACACTGAAGCTTTCTTT	CASSAQGRKDTEAFF
NA	15	TRBV9	few	TRBJ2-3	TGTGCCAGCAGCGTAGGTCAGAAGGGAGCAGATACGCAGTATTTT	CASSVGQKGADTQYF
NA	12	TRBV28	NA	TRBJ1-1	TGTGCCAGCAGTCCTCAGTGGACTGAAGCTTTCTTT	CASSPQWTEAFF
TRBD2	14	TRBV2	few	TRBJ2-1	TGTGCCAGCAGTCGTCTAGCGGGAGTCAATGAGCAGTTCTTC	CASSRLAGVNEQFF
NA	13	TRBV7-2	once	TRBJ1-5	TGTGCCAGCACTTACGGCCTCAATCAGCCCCAGCATTTT	CASTYGLNQPQHF
TRBD2	12	TRBV29-1	NA	TRBJ2-5	TGCAGCGTACAGGGACTAGGGGAGACCCAGTACTTC	CSVQGLGETQYF